This TCR beta chain stems from a study of cytomegalovirus exposure and HLA in healthy donors. The overall study: Early released data had about 85 million unique TCRs, all coming from HLA-typed donors.

General study points: Later work found that TCR association rates differed between HLA loci; DRB1 had the most and HLA-C the fewest.

The PCR was carried out with 60 Vbeta primers and 13 Jbeta primers. Clones were sequenced by immunoSEQ multiplex PCR, and TCRdb holds only the in-frame ones, with some missing. The sample has hundreds of thousands of clones, 70% to 85% seen once. In regard to this clone: The antigen is unknown.

Trimming removed 0 bases from V and 4 bases from J, with 10 bases in between. CDR3 length: 14 amino acids. Germline CDR1 is LNHNV and CDR2 is YYDKDF (reference sequence). Specimen: PBMCs. V gene TRBV15 combines with J gene TRBJ2-7; D gene ambiguous. The sequence was obtained from an older woman in good health and CMV-seropositive. CDR3 protein: CATSRDLLKYEQYF. CDR3 coding DNA: TGTGCCACCAGCAGAGATCTTTTAAAATACGAGCAGTACTTC.